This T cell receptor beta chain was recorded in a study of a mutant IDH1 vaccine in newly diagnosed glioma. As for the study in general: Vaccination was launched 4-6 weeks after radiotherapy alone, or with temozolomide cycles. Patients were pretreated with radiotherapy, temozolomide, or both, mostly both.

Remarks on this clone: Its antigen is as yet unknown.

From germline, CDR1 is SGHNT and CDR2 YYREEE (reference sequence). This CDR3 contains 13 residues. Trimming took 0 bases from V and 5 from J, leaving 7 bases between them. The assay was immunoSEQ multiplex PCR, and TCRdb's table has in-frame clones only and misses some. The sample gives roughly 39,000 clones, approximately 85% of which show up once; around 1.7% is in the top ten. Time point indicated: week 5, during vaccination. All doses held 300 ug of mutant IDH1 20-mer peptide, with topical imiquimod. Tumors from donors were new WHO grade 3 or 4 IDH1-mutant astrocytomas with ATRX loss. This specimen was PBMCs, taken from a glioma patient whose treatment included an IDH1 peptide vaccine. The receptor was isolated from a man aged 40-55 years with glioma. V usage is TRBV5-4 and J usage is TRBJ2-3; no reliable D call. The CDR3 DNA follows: TGTGCCAGCAGCTTGGCCTTTGGAGATACGCAGTATTTT. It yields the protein CASSLAFGDTQYF.